Listed below are T cell receptor beta chains from one sample, sequenced in a study of blood T cell repertoires in COVID-19. Libraries were prepared by immunoSEQ multiplex PCR; TCRdb keeps only in-frame clonotypes and omits some of them. This table holds 250,000 to 350,000 clones, around 90% found once. What was sequenced was peripheral blood. These TCRs come from a woman aged 45-60 years who had recovered from COVID-19. The CDR3 runs from the conserved cysteine through the conserved F or W. The order of the fields is V gene, clone size, CDR3 protein. Clone size is given for some rows only: seen once, a few or many times, or a class if the clone is expanded.

>TRBV4-1|.
CASSRDLAGGYIQYF
>TRBV15|.
CATSRDNEQYF
>TRBV19|.
CASSRNPGTGEANEQFF
>TRBV10-3|.
CAIRAGQGSQETQYF
>TRBV9|.
CASSPLTGASTDTQYF
>TRBV28|.
CASSSPGLASTDTQYF
>TRBV5-5|.
CASSLRVGTGMNEQYF
>TRBV23-1|.
CARGDLDTEAFF
>TRBV29-1|once
CSVELQANTEAFF
>TRBV9|.
CASSVGPSVTYEQYF
>TRBV7-3|.
CASNLGGFLADTQYF
>TRBV6-5|.
CATRTGGANTEAFF
>TRBV29-1|.
CSVIRQQNTEAFF
>TRBV11-3|.
CASSTRPDRGGTGELFF
>TRBV10-3|.
CAISESLSGGSPQHF
>TRBV30|few
CAWLMGRGDTEAFF
>TRBV7-8|.
CASSLARAQRRGYTF
>TRBV2|.
CARQLAVNTDTQYF
>TRBV9|.
CASSVVPGQGYNEQFF
>TRBV6-5|once
CASSLGGGVYTF
>TRBV2|.
CASSEGTVNQPQHF
>TRBV23-1|once
CASSQHQDQETQYF
>TRBV10-3|.
CAIRVTGRAFYGYTF
>TRBV10-3|.
CAISESMNTEAFF
>TRBV6-5|.
CASSTGRGKTQYF
>TRBV11-1|once
CASSFKVGTGYEKLFF
>TRBV18|.
CASSPFGLADQETQYF
>TRBV27|.
CASSISVGDSYTGEQYF
>TRBV13|.
CASSPGTSAYEQYF
>TRBV25-1|.
CASSLYNEQFF
>TRBV11-2|.
CASSLSPGLNTEAFF
>TRBV7-4|.
CASSLGGRDGNSPLHF
>TRBV13|few
CASSLRSGAQRHNEQFF
>TRBV28|.
CASSRDRDHEQYF
>TRBV18|.
CASSQLNTDTQYF
>TRBV18|.
CASSPGTGVEQYF
>TRBV15|.
CATSIDGTNVLTF
>TRBV30|.
CAWSVTGEVLRPANYGYTF
>TRBV7-3|few
CASSRDRGSSPLHF
>TRBV15|.
CATSRVGRTGANYGYTF
>TRBV5-6|.
CASSSTGRSTDTQYF
>TRBV19|.
CASSIDLELGPQHF